This entry lists 23 T cell receptor beta chains sequenced from one sample in a study of blood T cells in healthy people across ages (dated by TCRdb to 2013 to 2016). Library prep was done by 5' RACE. Sequencing instrument: Illumina HiSeq 2500. A second roughly 6 to 11 cycle PCR used a sample-barcoded 5' primer and a J-beta primer mix. TCRdb passed the public sequencing reads through fastp at Q25 and MiXCR, retaining productive beta sequences. CDR3 protein duplicates are merged, each entry listing the most common genes and DNA. The sample table contains under 1 million distinct CDR3 sequences; only one count was recorded for roughly 44% of them. Clones ranked in the top ten supply roughly a fifth of the sample. Source material: blood. Receptors were obtained from a man aged 55 to 70 in good health.

This clonotype has more than one count but fewer than ten. This chain connects TRBV7-2 to TRBJ2-7, with TRBD1 identical over 8 bases. The length of the CDR3 is 12 residues. Germline-derived CDR1 and CDR2 are SGHTA and FQGNSA. J gave up 6 bases and V 5 bases, and 3 bases lay outside the gene matches. The CDR3 bases are TGTGCCAGCAGCATGACAGGGGTCGAGCAGTACTTC. Protein: CASSMTGVEQYF.

As concerns this clonotype: A read error is possible here, since a much larger clone lies one base away. V and J are TRBV7-2 and TRBJ2-5, with D unresolved. The CDR3 runs 15 residues. Germline V gene sequence: CDR1 SGHTA, CDR2 FQGNSA. Trimming stripped 4 bases from V and 5 bases from J, with 17 bases between. This chain's CDR3 is CASSSGRSQGETQYF. Here the CDR3 DNA reads TGTGCCAGCAGCTCCGGCCGCTCCCAAGGGGAGACCCAGTACTTC.

The chain uses TRBV10-3 and TRBJ1-1; D is uncertain. V dropped 3 bases and J dropped 1 base, with 15 bases sitting between them. The germline gives CDR1 ENHRY, CDR2 SYGVKD. The CDR3 totals 16 residues. The CDR3 reads CAISDPTSGPNTEAFF. CDR3 DNA: TGTGCCATCAGTGACCCAACAAGTGGGCCGAACACTGAAGCTTTCTTT.

As to this clonotype: A much larger clone differs from this one at a single base, so this may be a read error. The V gene is TRBV9, the J gene TRBJ2-7; D gene uncertain. The CDR3 consists of 15 residues. Germline V gives CDR1 SGDLS, CDR2 YYNGEE. CDR3 residues: CASGVGSTASYEQYF. The CDR3 DNA sequence: TGTGCCAGCGGCGTAGGTAGCACCGCCTCCTACGAGCAGTACTTC.

This chain connects TRBV5-1 to TRBJ2-1; maybe TRBD1 (7 bases). This CDR3 spans 15 amino acids. CDR1 and CDR2 from the germline V gene are SGHRS and YFSETQ. The ends were cut back, 4 bases at V and 8 bases at J, with 19 bases in the middle. The chain's CDR3 is CASSDFRGAGDEQFF. The DNA of the CDR3 is TGCGCCAGCAGCGACTTCAGGGGGGCGGGTGATGAGCAGTTCTTC.

The chain is built from TRBV28 and TRBJ2-5; 8 bases align to TRBD2. The junction had 2 bases not matched to a gene; V was cut back by 0 bases and J by 2 bases. CDR3 length: 15 residues. The germline gives CDR1 MDHEN, CDR2 SYDVKM. The CDR3 DNA is TGTGCCAGCAGTTTATGGGTAGCGGGGCAAGAGACCCAGTACTTC. Protein sequence: CASSLWVAGQETQYF.

V usage is TRBV5-1 and J usage is TRBJ2-7, with D unclear. CDR3 length equals 13 residues. With 2 bases removed from V and 3 bases from J, the gap between germline ends came to 9 bases. Germline values: CDR1 SGHRS, CDR2 YFSETQ. The DNA for the CDR3 is TGCGCCAGCAGCTTCGAGCCATTCTACGAGCAGTACTTC. This sequence encodes CASSFEPFYEQYF.

The genes are TRBV12-3 or TRBV12-4 and TRBJ2-3; D gene uncertain. This CDR3 has 14 amino acids. Trimming took 6 bases from V and 4 from J, leaving 14 bases between them. CDR3 region: CASSLQMVPDTQYF. Written as DNA, the CDR3 is TGTGCCAGCAGCTTACAGATGGTCCCAGATACGCAGTATTTT.

The V call is TRBV12-3 or TRBV12-4, the J call TRBJ2-1; a possible D gene is TRBD1 (6 bases). The assigned J gene may be wrong: the sequence end matches TRBJ2-7 better. This CDR3 comprises 15 residues. Here the CDR3 reads CASNGAQGSYNEQYF. As DNA, the CDR3 is TGTGCCAGCAACGGGGCCCAGGGGTCCTACAATGAGCAGTACTTC.

This clonotype was detected a few times. The chain links TRBV7-2 to TRBJ2-3, with D perhaps TRBD1 (5 bases). This CDR3 has 15 amino acids. The germline V gene encodes CDR1 SGHTA and CDR2 FQGNSA. Trimming took 5 bases from V and 0 from J, leaving 12 bases between them. The CDR3 DNA reads as TGTGCCAGCAGCCCTGTCCGACAGAGCACAGATACGCAGTATTTT. It translates to CASSPVRQSTDTQYF. The whole variable domain, filled in from reference TRBV7-2 and TRBJ2-3, reads GAGVSQSPSNKVTEKGKDVELRCDPISGHTALYWYRQSLGQGLEFLIYFQGNSAPDKSGLPSDRFSAERTGGSVSTLTIQRTQQEDSAVYLCASSPVRQSTDTQYFGPGTRLTVL.

The chain recombines TRBV6-1 with TRBJ1-5; D perhaps matches TRBD1 (5 bases). V lost 5 bases, J lost 9 bases, and 17 bases lay in between. The CDR3 consists of 14 residues. Germline CDR1 reads MNHNS; CDR2 reads SASEGT. The CDR3 coding sequence is TGTGCCAGCAGTATGGACAAGGGCTATCGGCCCCAGCATTTT. This gives the protein CASSMDKGYRPQHF.

This clonotype was observed a handful of times. This chain connects TRBV7-2 to TRBJ2-6; D ambiguous. This CDR3 region has 15 residues. Germline values: CDR1 SGHTA, CDR2 FQGNSA. Trimming took off 1 base at V and 4 bases at J, with 8 bases between the two ends. CDR3 amino acids: CASSLERAGANVLTF. In nucleotides, the CDR3 is TGTGCCAGCAGCTTAGAAAGGGCCGGGGCCAACGTCCTGACTTTC.

This clonotype was detected only a few times. The J gene is TRBJ2-3, the V gene TRBV28, with D perhaps being TRBD1 or TRBD2 (5 bases each). Germline V gene lookup returns CDR1 MDHEN and CDR2 SYDVKM. The ends were cut back, 6 bases at V and 6 bases at J, with 25 bases in the middle. This CDR3 has 17 residues. The CDR3: CASSPAAGTGPDDTQYF. CDR3 in DNA: TGTGCCAGCAGCCCTGCTGCCGGGACGGGACCTGACGATACGCAGTATTTT. The complete variable domain, with remaining parts taken from reference TRBV28 and TRBJ2-3, reads DVKVTQSSRYLVKRTGEKVFLECVQDMDHENMFWYRQDPGLGLRLIYFSYDVKMKEKGDIPEGYSVSREKKERFSLILESASTNQTSMYLCASSPAAGTGPDDTQYFGPGTRLTVL.

This sequence joins TRBV14 and TRBJ1-3, with unresolved D. CDR3 length equals 14 residues. CDR1 is SGHDN and CDR2 is FVKESK in the germline V gene. V was cut by 0 bases and J by 11 bases, with 14 bases left in between. CDR3 in amino acids: CASSQDHDGRSIYF. The DNA of the CDR3 is TGTGCCAGCAGCCAAGATCACGACGGACGTTCCATATATTTT.

The chain combines TRBV29-1 with TRBJ2-1, with 13 bases that match TRBD2. Germline CDR1 is SQVTM and CDR2 is ANQGSEA. Trimming removed 6 bases from V and 3 bases from J; junction bases left unmatched: 2. This CDR3 contains 14 residues. The CDR3 region is CSVTSGRIYNEQFF. For the CDR3, the DNA is TGCAGCGTGACTAGCGGGAGGATCTACAATGAGCAGTTCTTC.

The chain couples TRBV7-2 to TRBJ2-5, with unresolved D. The CDR3 is made up of 16 amino acids. Trimming stripped 5 bases from V and 7 bases from J, with 23 bases between. Germline values: CDR1 SGHTA, CDR2 FQGNSA. The DNA for the CDR3 is TGTGCCAGCAGCCTCCAGAGTGGGCAGAGCCTTTGGACCCAGTACTTC. Residues: CASSLQSGQSLWTQYF.

This sequence joins TRBV5-1 and TRBJ1-5; D call uncertain. This CDR3 region has 15 residues. The germline gives CDR1 SGHRS, CDR2 YFSETQ. Trimming took off 0 bases at V and 2 bases at J, with 9 bases between the two ends. The CDR3 loop is CASSLAIGGNQPQHF. The CDR3 DNA follows: TGCGCCAGCAGCTTGGCGATCGGGGGCAATCAGCCCCAGCATTTT.

This clonotype was detected only a few times. The chain is built from TRBV7-9 and TRBJ1-1; D gene unclear. The V end lost 0 bases, the J end lost 4 bases, and 12 bases lay between the germline ends. The CDR3 consists of 15 residues. CDR1 and CDR2 from the germline V gene are SEHNR and FQNEAQ (reference sequence). The CDR3 DNA sequence: TGTGCCAGCAGCTTAGCTCTCGGATCGGGCACTGAAGCTTTCTTT. This sequence encodes CASSLALGSGTEAFF.

This clonotype was recorded once. The chain couples TRBV6-2 or TRBV6-3 to TRBJ2-3; unclear D gene. There are 16 residues in the CDR3. The V end was cut by 4 bases, the J end by 0 bases, with 14 bases between. Germline V gives CDR1 MNHEY, CDR2 SVGEGT. As DNA, the CDR3 is TGTGCCAGCAGTTCGCCTCGGCGAACTAGCACAGATACGCAGTATTTT. Encoded protein: CASSSPRRTSTDTQYF.

This clonotype was seen a few times. The rearrangement uses TRBV20-1 and TRBJ2-3; D might be TRBD2 (6 bases). Trimming removed 0 bases at V and 2 bases at J, with 9 bases between. The germline gives CDR1 DFQATT, CDR2 SNEGSKA (reference sequence). The CDR3 length is 14 residues. The CDR3 is CSARDAGTTDTQYF. DNA of the CDR3: TGCAGTGCTAGAGATGCGGGGACCACAGATACGCAGTATTTT.

The V gene is TRBV20-1, the J gene TRBJ2-3, with 11 bases that match TRBD2. The CDR3 extends over 14 amino acids. From germline, CDR1 is DFQATT and CDR2 SNEGSKA (reference sequence). The CDR3 loop is CRAALAGVTDTQYF. The CDR3 region has the DNA TGCAGGGCTGCACTAGCGGGGGTTACAGATACGCAGTATTTT.

This chain connects TRBV13 to TRBJ2-1, with 10 bases lining up with TRBD2. V was clipped by 5 bases and J by 4 bases; unmatched bases: 5. There are 15 residues in the CDR3. From germline, CDR1 is PRHDT and CDR2 FYEKMQ (reference sequence). CDR3 DNA sequence: TGTGCCAGCAGCGAGACTAGCGGGCTATACAATGAGCAGTTCTTC. Translating gives CASSETSGLYNEQFF.

The chain employs TRBV29-1 and TRBJ2-1; D could derive from TRBD1 or TRBD2 (5 bases each). Germline loops: CDR1 SQVTM, CDR2 ANQGSEA. V was pared by 7 bases and J by 6 bases, with 19 bases between. The CDR3 contains 14 residues. In nucleotides, the CDR3 is TGCAGCGCCATGGGGCTAGCTGGTGGCAATGAGCAGTTCTTC. Its translation is CSAMGLAGGNEQFF.